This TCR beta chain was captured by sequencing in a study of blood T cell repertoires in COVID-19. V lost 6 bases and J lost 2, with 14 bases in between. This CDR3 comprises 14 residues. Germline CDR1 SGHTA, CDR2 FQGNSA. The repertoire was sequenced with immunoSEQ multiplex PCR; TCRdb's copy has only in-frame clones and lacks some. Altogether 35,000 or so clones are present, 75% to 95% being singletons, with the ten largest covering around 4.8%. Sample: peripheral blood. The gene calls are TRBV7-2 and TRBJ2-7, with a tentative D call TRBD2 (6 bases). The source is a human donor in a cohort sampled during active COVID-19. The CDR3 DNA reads TGTGCCAGCAGATGGAGTAGCGGTCCCTACGAGCAGTACTTC. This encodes CASRWSSGPYEQYF.